This T cell receptor (beta chain) appears in the sequencing data of a study of OX40 agonist ivuxolimab in advanced cancers. TCRdb's table, derived via immunoSEQ multiplex PCR, lists solely in-frame clones and lacks some. The sample lists more than 45,000 clones, 80% to 90% occurring once. This CDR3 spans 15 amino acids. The junction had 3 bases not matched to a gene; V was cut back by 3 bases and J by 5 bases. CDR1 and CDR2 (germline): SGHVS, FQNEAQ. This clonotype was sampled from an adult with an advanced solid tumor such as melanoma, head and neck, liver or kidney cancer. The sequencing used CD4+ or CD8+ T cells sorted from blood, collected in a trial of the OX40 agonist ivuxolimab. The chain is built from TRBV7-8 and TRBJ2-1; TRBD2 matches 11 bases. The CDR3 coding sequence is TGTGCCAGCAGCTTTAGCGGGAGGGCGAACAATGAGCAGTTCTTC. Its translation: CASSFSGRANNEQFF.